This T cell receptor beta chain is drawn from a study of shared clonotypes between healthy human individuals. Study-wide results and caveats: Estimated richness values were generally larger in naive subsets than in memory subsets. Several donors shared about 5% of their naive CD4 clonotypes.

CDR3 size: 16 residues. V shed 2 bases and J 3 bases; nucleotides not matched to a gene: 8. CDR1 is PRHDT, CDR2 FYEKMQ, per germline (reference sequence). For this clone: Its antigen remains unidentified.

This was a deep-level run. An approximately 220 ng quantity of DNA, 25,000 to 30,000 T cell genomes, went into the sorted-subset replicate PCRs. The table came from immunoSEQ multiplex PCR; TCRdb's copy has only in-frame clones and leaves some out. Of about 2.4 million clones listed, approximately 93% are singletons. V gene TRBV13 combines with J gene TRBJ2-3, with TRBD2 matching 7 bases. The clonotype was recovered from a man between 18 and 35 years old in good health. Some clones in this sample may be carry-over from other donors' samples. The specimen sequenced was naive CD4+ T cells from PBMCs. As to subset: CD45RA+ positively selected. This CDR3 reads CASSLRGGSITDTQYF. The CDR3 DNA is TGTGCCAGCAGCTTAAGGGGCGGGAGTATAACAGATACGCAGTATTTT.